This TCR beta chain is from a study of glioma-infiltrating T cells (dated by TCRdb to between 2015 and 2016). Turning to the overall study: The study sequenced TCR alpha- and beta-chain repertoires from glioma tissue, from non-neoplastic brain tissue and from matched peripheral blood mononuclear cells. To measure divergence between tissue and blood T-cell populations, each tissue-infiltrating repertoire was compared with the peripheral blood repertoire of the same patient. Three low-grade glioma patients, seven to nine primary glioblastoma patients, and three non-glioma patients who contributed non-neoplastic brain tissue made up the paired cohort. On the study overall, not on this receptor specifically: Small numbers underpinned the group comparisons: about 8 glioblastoma patients, three low-grade glioma patients and three non-neoplastic patients. Tissue and blood shared very few CDR3 sequences, a result attributed to high CDR3 diversity and limited sampling. VJ-independent divergence between tissue and blood was below expectation in non-neoplastic patients but above expectation in all gliomas, especially low-grade gliomas.

The germline V gene (reference sequence) yields LNHDA for CDR1 and SQIVND for CDR2. Trimming leaves V shorter by 5 bases and J shorter by 4 bases, with the junction holding 6 bases beyond the gene matches. The CDR3 runs 14 amino acids, cysteine and phenylalanine included. Of all the DNA, just the CDR3 is kept, 42 bases in frame from base 1. This clonotype has ten or more counts. Its binding antigen is unknown. The sample holds no much larger clone one base away, and base qualities are not on file. The iRepertoire nested amplicon-rescue multiplex PCR (arm-PCR) platform was used to amplify TCR alpha and beta CDR3 regions from RNA. The input for one-step reverse transcription and amplification was roughly 85-400 ng of tissue mRNA or PBMC total RNA. Following bead purification, Illumina adapters were added through a secondary multiplex PCR, and the libraries were then gel-purified between 200 and 400 bp. The libraries contained internal 6-nucleotide barcodes that were used for demultiplexing. Sequencing of libraries was performed on an Illumina MiSeq with 2x220 or 2x250 nucleotide paired-end reads. The published analysis was carried out like this. Paired reads were merged using FLASH 1.2.11 and aligned with BWA-MEM to the GRCh37 human genome, and TRA and TRB reads were then extracted. For V and J assignment, an IMGT-derived reference of cassette sequences and CDR3 motifs that included pseudogenes was used. Reads were translated in three frames, and productive CDR3s were defined by a C…FGXG motif without stop codons. A clonotype was defined as a unique combination of a V-J cassette pair and a CDR3 amino acid sequence. Filtering of reads was based on Hamming distance, with the threshold set by the sequence error rate of each sample in mapped regions. TCRdb handled the public reads itself, with Q25 trimming in fastp and clone calling in MiXCR, and kept productive beta chains. Rows with a matching CDR3 protein are joined into one entry that keeps the most common DNA and genes. The V and J calls were not made by the authors but by TCRdb's processing. This sample is represented by 100,000 to 150,000 distinct CDR3 sequences; 20% to 25% of them were singletons. The top ten clones comprise around 15% of the sample.

The V gene is TRBV19 and the J gene is TRBJ1-2; 8 middle bases align to TRBD1. This sequence was found in a human donor with low-grade glioma or glioblastoma, undergoing nonglioma brain surgery, or in good health (not recorded which). Sequencing was done on a sample of glioma tissue, nonneoplastic brain tissue, or PBMCs (not recorded which). The nucleotide sequence reads TGTGCCAGTAGTGCGGACAGGGAGGTCTATGGCTACACCTTC. This codes for CASSADREVYGYTF.